These T cell receptor beta chains were read from a single sample in a study of cytomegalovirus exposure and HLA in healthy donors. Generated by immunoSEQ multiplex PCR, the TCRdb table keeps only in-frame clones and is missing some. This sample yields about 240,000 clones, of which about 83% are seen a single time; about 3% belongs to the top ten. Material for sequencing was PBMCs. The source is a man in his late teens or twenties in good health and CMV-seronegative. The CDR3 runs from the conserved cysteine through the conserved F or W. The D gene is left open where the match is weak. For some rows the clone size is stated as once, few or many, or as a class when expanded; others skip it.

len | d_gene | j_gene | abundance | v_gene | CDR3aa | CDR3nt
12 | TRBD1 | TRBJ2-7 | NA | TRBV27 | CASSPNRQGLSF | TGTGCCAGCAGTCCCAACCGACAGGGGCTAAGCTTC
15 | NA | TRBJ2-2 | NA | TRBV11-2 | CASSLITANTGELFF | TGTGCCAGCAGCCTAATCACGGCGAACACCGGGGAGCTGTTTTTT
14 | NA | TRBJ2-3 | NA | TRBV2 | CASREWAVTDTQYF | TGTGCCAGTCGGGAGTGGGCGGTCACAGATACGCAGTATTTT
13 | TRBD1 | TRBJ2-7 | NA | TRBV11-3 | CASSLDRISEQYF | TGTGCCAGCAGCTTGGACAGGATAAGTGAGCAGTACTTC
14 | NA | TRBJ2-1 | NA | TRBV7-9 | CASSSDWAYNEQFF | TGTGCCAGCAGCTCGGACTGGGCCTACAATGAGCAGTTCTTC
13 | TRBD1 | TRBJ1-2 | NA | TRBV5-1 | CASSPQGSDGYTF | TGCGCCAGCAGCCCACAGGGGAGTGATGGCTACACCTTC
17 | TRBD2 | TRBJ2-1 | NA | TRBV5-1 | CASSRTGTSGRAGEQFF | TGCGCCAGCAGCCGCACCGGGACTAGCGGGAGGGCCGGTGAGCAGTTCTTC
15 | NA | TRBJ2-2 | few | TRBV7-2 | CASSRGGANTGELFF | TGTGCCAGCAGCCGCGGCGGAGCGAACACCGGGGAGCTGTTTTTT
16 | TRBD2 | TRBJ2-1 | NA | TRBV7-2 | CASSLAVSGRLDEQFF | TGTGCCAGCAGCTTAGCGGTTAGCGGGAGGTTGGATGAGCAGTTCTTC
12 | NA | TRBJ2-5 | NA | TRBV7-2 | CASSSPGETQYF | TGTGCCAGCAGCTCCCCCGGGGAGACCCAGTACTTC
14 | NA | TRBJ1-2 | few | TRBV15 | CATSRDGGGYGYTF | TGTGCCACCAGCAGGGACGGAGGTGGATATGGCTACACCTTC
15 | TRBD2 | TRBJ2-5 | NA | TRBV6-1 | CASSGLAGGGETQYF | TGTGCCAGCAGTGGACTAGCGGGGGGGGGAGAGACCCAGTACTTC
13 | TRBD2 | TRBJ2-1 | NA | TRBV15 | CATSREEAGEDFF | TGTGCCACCAGCAGAGAAGAAGCGGGAGAAGATTTCTTC
15 | TRBD1 | TRBJ1-6 | NA | TRBV30 | CAWTPGQGAYSPLHF | TGTGCCTGGACACCGGGACAGGGGGCTTATTCACCCCTCCACTTT
14 | TRBD1 | TRBJ1-2 | few | TRBV2 | CASSSGQRNYGYTF | TGTGCCAGCAGTTCGGGACAGCGGAACTATGGCTACACCTTC
14 | NA | TRBJ1-2 | NA | TRBV4-3 | CASSQGLTGSGYTF | TGCGCCAGCAGCCAAGGCCTCACAGGATCGGGCTACACCTTC
13 | TRBD2 | TRBJ2-7 | NA | TRBV27 | CASAVSGDYEQYF | TGTGCCAGCGCGGTTAGCGGGGACTACGAGCAGTACTTC
12 | NA | TRBJ2-5 | NA | TRBV7-2 | CASTLGGETQYF | TGTGCCAGCACCCTCGGAGGGGAGACCCAGTACTTC
18 | TRBD1 | TRBJ2-4 | NA | TRBV30 | CAWSSTTQGARAKNIQYF | TGTGCCTGGAGTTCCACCACTCAGGGGGCGAGGGCCAAAAACATTCAGTACTTC